This is a list of T cell receptor beta chains from one sample in a study of cytomegalovirus exposure and HLA in healthy donors. Method: immunoSEQ multiplex PCR; TCRdb's copy keeps in-frame clones and lacks some. The sample shows roughly 130,000 clones, about 90% of them seen only once. Sequenced: PBMCs. The receptors come from a woman between 25 and 40 years old in good health and CMV-seropositive. CDR3s include the opening cysteine and the closing phenylalanine or tryptophan. A D gene is named only where the DNA matches it firmly. A row's size may be missing; if present it is once, few, many or a size class.

clone size,J gene,CDR3 length,V gene,D gene,CDR3 DNA,CDR3 protein
.,TRBJ1-5,12,TRBV10-1,.,TGCGCCAGCAGACAGGGCGGTCAGCCCCAGCATTTT,CASRQGGQPQHF
.,TRBJ2-2,18,TRBV28,TRBD1,TGTGCCAGCCGAAGATTTGCCGGGACAGGGGTTTACACCGGGGAGCTGTTTTTT,CASRRFAGTGVYTGELFF
many,TRBJ1-2,13,TRBV5-4,.,TGTGCCAGCAGCCCCGGACATAACTATGGCTACACCTTC,CASSPGHNYGYTF
.,TRBJ1-2,18,TRBV13,.,TGTGCCAGCAGTTCCCCCCTCTTGCAAGAGGCACCTAACTATGGCTACACCTTC,CASSSPLLQEAPNYGYTF
.,TRBJ1-5,14,TRBV18,.,TGTGCCAGCTCACCTCAGTATAGCAATCAGCCCCAGCATTTT,CASSPQYSNQPQHF
.,TRBJ2-7,15,TRBV2,.,TGTGCCAGCAGTCCTGACACGAGCCTCCTCTACGAGCAGTACTTC,CASSPDTSLLYEQYF
.,TRBJ1-1,15,TRBV6-1,.,TGTGCCAGCAGTGAAGGCTACGGGGAGGACGGTGAAGCTTTCTTT,CASSEGYGEDGEAFF
once,TRBJ2-3,16,TRBV7-6,TRBD2,TGTGCCAGCAGCTTAGGTGGTCGGACTAGCGGCTATACGCAGTATTTT,CASSLGGRTSGYTQYF
.,TRBJ1-1,15,TRBV10-3,.,TGTGCCATCAAGCCAGGACAAGCGGGTGGATCTGAAGCTTTCTTT,CAIKPGQAGGSEAFF
.,TRBJ2-1,15,TRBV19,.,TGTGCCAGTGGGATCGGGGGAAGCTCCTACAATGAGCAGTTCTTC,CASGIGGSSYNEQFF
.,TRBJ2-7,14,TRBV5-6,TRBD1,TGTGCCAGCAGCTTGCTCTACAGGGGGTACGAGCAGTACTTC,CASSLLYRGYEQYF
.,TRBJ1-2,17,TRBV5-1,TRBD1,TGCGCCAGCAGCTTGGGTCGACAGGGGGCGACTAACTATGGCTACACCTTC,CASSLGRQGATNYGYTF
.,TRBJ1-5,14,TRBV27,.,TGTGCCAGCAGTTTACAGGGATTCAATCAGCCCCAGCATTTT,CASSLQGFNQPQHF
.,TRBJ2-5,13,TRBV2,.,TGTGCCAGCAGTGGAGACAGGTTAAAGACCCAGTACTTC,CASSGDRLKTQYF
.,TRBJ1-2,15,TRBV7-2,.,TGTGCCAGCAGCTTAGTGGGTGACACAAACTATGGCTACACCTTC,CASSLVGDTNYGYTF
few,TRBJ1-6,15,TRBV7-9,TRBD1,TGTGCCAGCAGCGAGGAGGGACAGGGCCTTTCACCCCTCCACTTT,CASSEEGQGLSPLHF
.,TRBJ2-2,15,TRBV28,TRBD2,TGTGCCAGCAGTCCTAGCGGGAGAGGGACCGGGGAGCTGTTTTTT,CASSPSGRGTGELFF
.,TRBJ1-4,16,TRBV5-1,.,TGCGCCAGCAGCTTGGGAGGGTTTGCAACTAATGAAAAACTGTTTTTT,CASSLGGFATNEKLFF
.,TRBJ2-5,16,TRBV28,TRBD1,TGTGCCAGCAGTTTAAGTGGGACAGGGGGCCGAGAGACCCAGTACTTC,CASSLSGTGGRETQYF
.,TRBJ1-6,14,TRBV7-9,.,TGTGCCAGCAGCTTACGGGGAGAAAATTCACCCCTCCACTTT,CASSLRGENSPLHF
.,TRBJ1-2,14,TRBV7-9,TRBD1,TGTGCCAGCAGCTCGACAGGGGTTAGCTATGGCTACACCTTC,CASSSTGVSYGYTF
.,TRBJ1-5,16,TRBV19,TRBD1,TGTGCCAGTAGTCGGGATAGGGACAGGGGCAATCAGCCCCAGCATTTT,CASSRDRDRGNQPQHF
.,TRBJ2-2,14,TRBV7-8,.,TGTGCCAGCAGCTTAGAGCGGAACACCGGGGAGCTGTTTTTT,CASSLERNTGELFF
.,TRBJ1-1,12,TRBV6-6,.,TGTGCCACCACCCTGCGAGGCAGTGAAGCTTTCTTT,CATTLRGSEAFF
.,TRBJ1-5,13,TRBV19,.,TGTGCCAGTAGCCAGGCGGGGGCGCAGCCCCAGCATTTT,CASSQAGAQPQHF
.,TRBJ2-1,13,TRBV4-1,.,TGCGCCAGCAGCCAAGATGCGCCGTCCGAGCAGTTCTTC,CASSQDAPSEQFF
few,TRBJ1-6,15,TRBV7-9,TRBD1,TGTGCCAGCAGCGGGGGACAGGGCTTAAATTCACCCCTCCACTTT,CASSGGQGLNSPLHF
.,TRBJ2-1,17,TRBV11-2,.,TGTGCCAGCAGCTCTTCGGGTTTTCCGAGCTCCTACAATGAGCAGTTCTTC,CASSSSGFPSSYNEQFF
.,TRBJ2-5,16,TRBV2,TRBD1,TGTGCCAGCAGTGTCCGCCGGGACAGGATTCAAGAGACCCAGTACTTC,CASSVRRDRIQETQYF
.,TRBJ2-7,14,TRBV28,.,TGTGCCAGCAGTTTAAGGCACGGAGAAGCTGAGCAGTACTTC,CASSLRHGEAEQYF
.,TRBJ2-1,14,TRBV2,TRBD2,TGTGCCAGCAGCATCGCTAGCGGGGAAAATGAGCAGTTCTTC,CASSIASGENEQFF
.,TRBJ2-3,14,TRBV2,.,TGTGCCAGCAGTGAACAGGGTAACGCAGATACGCAGTATTTT,CASSEQGNADTQYF
.,TRBJ2-7,16,TRBV5-4,TRBD2,TGTGCCAGCAGCGTTTTAACTAGCGGGACCCATCGGGAGCAGTACTTC,CASSVLTSGTHREQYF
.,TRBJ2-1,14,TRBV5-1,.,TGCGCCAGCAGCTTGGGGGAGATCTACAATGAGCAGTTCTTC,CASSLGEIYNEQFF